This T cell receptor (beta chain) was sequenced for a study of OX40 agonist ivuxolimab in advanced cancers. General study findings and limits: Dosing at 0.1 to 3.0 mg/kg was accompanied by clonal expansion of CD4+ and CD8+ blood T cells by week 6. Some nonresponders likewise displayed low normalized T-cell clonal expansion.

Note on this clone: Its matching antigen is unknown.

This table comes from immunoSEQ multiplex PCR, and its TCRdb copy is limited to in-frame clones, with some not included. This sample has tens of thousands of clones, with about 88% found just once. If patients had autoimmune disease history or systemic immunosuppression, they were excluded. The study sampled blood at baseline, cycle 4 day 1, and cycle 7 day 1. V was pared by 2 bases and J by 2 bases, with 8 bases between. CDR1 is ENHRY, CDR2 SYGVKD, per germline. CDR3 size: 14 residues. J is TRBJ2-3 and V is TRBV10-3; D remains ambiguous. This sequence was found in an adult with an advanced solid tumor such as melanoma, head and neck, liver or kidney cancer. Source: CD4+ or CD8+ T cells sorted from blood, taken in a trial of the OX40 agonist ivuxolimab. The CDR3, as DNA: TGTGCCATCAGTGAGGCGCCGGCCACAGATACGCAGTATTTT. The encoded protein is CAISEAPATDTQYF.